This TCR beta chain was retrieved from a study of T cell responses to AZD1222 COVID-19 vaccine. Study-wide context: Second-dose groups at about 4 or about 12 weeks were pooled. Findings of the study overall: The donor cohort was predominantly white British with a female majority, and clonal diversity may have been underestimated. Spike was spanned by vaccine-associated CD4 TCRs, which were dominant at 160-218 and 743-854. Nearly half of spike-specific TCRs reportedly target variant regions that are unmutated in the B.1.351 and B.1.1.7 variants.

Clones were read by immunoSEQ multiplex PCR, and TCRdb kept only the in-frame ones, dropping some. The sample holds more than 70,000 clones; roughly nine tenths are singletons and the top ten take roughly 3.9%. With 0 bases removed from V and 4 bases from J, the gap between germline ends came to 10 bases. This CDR3 has 14 amino acids. Germline CDR1 SGHTS, CDR2 YDEGEE. Regarding this clone: No antigen is known for it.

The rearrangement links TRBV5-8 to TRBJ2-5; a possible D gene is TRBD1 (5 bases). The sequence was collected from an adult in good health. Specimen: peripheral blood, collected on day 0 of AZD1222 vaccination. The CDR3 DNA sequence: TGTGCCAGCAGCTTGGAACAGGCAGTAGAGACCCAGTACTTC. Amino acid sequence: CASSLEQAVETQYF.